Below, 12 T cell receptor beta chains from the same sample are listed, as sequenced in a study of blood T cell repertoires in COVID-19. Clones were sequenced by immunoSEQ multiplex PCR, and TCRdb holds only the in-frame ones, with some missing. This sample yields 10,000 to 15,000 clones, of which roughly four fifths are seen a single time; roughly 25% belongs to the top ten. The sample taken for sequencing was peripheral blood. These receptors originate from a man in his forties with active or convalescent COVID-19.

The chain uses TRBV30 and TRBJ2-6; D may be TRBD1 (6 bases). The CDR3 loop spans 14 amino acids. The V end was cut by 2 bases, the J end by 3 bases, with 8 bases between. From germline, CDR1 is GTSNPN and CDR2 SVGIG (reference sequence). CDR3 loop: CAWSKQGGANVLTF. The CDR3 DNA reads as TGTGCCTGGAGTAAACAGGGTGGGGCCAACGTCCTGACTTTC.

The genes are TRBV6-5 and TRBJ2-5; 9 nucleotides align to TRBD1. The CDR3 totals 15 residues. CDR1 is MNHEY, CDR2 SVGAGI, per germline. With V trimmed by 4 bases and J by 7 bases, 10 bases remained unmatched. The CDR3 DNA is TGTGCCAGCAGTTCACCGGGACAGGGAGAAGGGACCCAGTACTTC. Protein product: CASSSPGQGEGTQYF.

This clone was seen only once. This CDR3 is CATSDGGGFSYEQYF. The CDR3 DNA reads TGTGCCACCAGTGATGGGGGGGGCTTCTCCTACGAGCAGTACTTC. This chain joins TRBV24-1 and TRBJ2-7; maybe TRBD2 (7 bases). V was cut by 3 bases and J by 0 bases, with 11 bases left in between. The CDR3 runs 15 residues. The V gene's germline CDR1 is KGHDR and CDR2 SFDVKD.

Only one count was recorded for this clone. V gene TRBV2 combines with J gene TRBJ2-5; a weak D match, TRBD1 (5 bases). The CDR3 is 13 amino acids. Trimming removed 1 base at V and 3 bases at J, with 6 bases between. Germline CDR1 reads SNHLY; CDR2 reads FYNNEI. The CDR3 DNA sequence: TGTGCCAGCAGTGAAGGCAGGGAAGAGACCCAGTACTTC. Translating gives CASSEGREETQYF.

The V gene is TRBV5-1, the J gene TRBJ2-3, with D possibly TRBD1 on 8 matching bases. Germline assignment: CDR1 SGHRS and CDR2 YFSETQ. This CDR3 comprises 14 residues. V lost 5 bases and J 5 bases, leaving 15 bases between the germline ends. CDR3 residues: CASRWTGREDTQYF. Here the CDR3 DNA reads TGCGCCAGCAGGTGGACAGGGAGGGAAGATACGCAGTATTTT.

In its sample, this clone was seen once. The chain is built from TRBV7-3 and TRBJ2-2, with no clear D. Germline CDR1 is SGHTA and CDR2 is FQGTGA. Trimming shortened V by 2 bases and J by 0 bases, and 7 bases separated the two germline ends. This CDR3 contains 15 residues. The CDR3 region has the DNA TGTGCCAGCAGCTTAGGTCTAGCGAACACCGGGGAGCTGTTTTTT. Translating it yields CASSLGLANTGELFF.

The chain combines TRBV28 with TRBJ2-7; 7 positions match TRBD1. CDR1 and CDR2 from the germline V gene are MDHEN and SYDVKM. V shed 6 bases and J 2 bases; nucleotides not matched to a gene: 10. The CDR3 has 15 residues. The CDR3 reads CASSPTLTGTYEQYF. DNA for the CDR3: TGTGCCAGCAGCCCTACCTTGACAGGGACCTACGAGCAGTACTTC.

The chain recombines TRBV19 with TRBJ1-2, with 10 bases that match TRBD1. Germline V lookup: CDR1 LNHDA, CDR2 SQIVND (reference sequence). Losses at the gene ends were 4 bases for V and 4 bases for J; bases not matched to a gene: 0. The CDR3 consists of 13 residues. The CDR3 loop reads CASSRTGGYGYTF. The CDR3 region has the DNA TGTGCCAGTAGTAGGACAGGGGGCTATGGCTACACCTTC. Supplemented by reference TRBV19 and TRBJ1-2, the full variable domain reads DGGITQSPKYLFRKEGQNVTLSCEQNLNHDAMYWYRQDPGQGLRLIYYSQIVNDFQKGDIAEGYSVSREKKESFPLTVTSAQKNPTAFYLCASSRTGGYGYTFGSGTRLTVV.

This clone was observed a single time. The CDR3 region is CASRRVLESEQFF. CDR3 DNA sequence: TGTGCCAGCCGACGGGTTCTTGAAAGTGAGCAGTTCTTC. The chain is built from TRBV5-4 and TRBJ2-1; D unclear. The length of the CDR3 is 13 residues. Trimming shortened V by 7 bases and J by 9 bases, and 17 bases separated the two germline ends. Germline CDR1 is SGHNT and CDR2 is YYREEE (reference sequence). The full variable domain, completed using reference TRBV5-4 and TRBJ2-1, is ETGVTQSPTHLIKTRGQQVTLRCSSQSGHNTVSWYQQALGQGPQFIFQYYREEENGRGNFPPRFSGLQFPNYSSELNVNALELDDSALYLCASRRVLESEQFFGPGTRLTVL.

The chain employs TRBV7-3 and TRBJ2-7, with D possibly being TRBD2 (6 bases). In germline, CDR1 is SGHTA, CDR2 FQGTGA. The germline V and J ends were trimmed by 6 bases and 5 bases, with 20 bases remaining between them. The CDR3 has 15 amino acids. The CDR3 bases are TGTGCCAGCAGGACTGGGCTCCTCGGGGGACACGAGCAGTACTTC. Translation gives CASRTGLLGGHEQYF.

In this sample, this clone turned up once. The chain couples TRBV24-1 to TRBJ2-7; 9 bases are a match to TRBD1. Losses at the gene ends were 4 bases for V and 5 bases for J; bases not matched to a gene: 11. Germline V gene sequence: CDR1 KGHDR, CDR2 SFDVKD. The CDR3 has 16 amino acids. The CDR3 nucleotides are TGTGCCACCAGTGACCGACCGGGACAGGGAACCAACGAGCAGTACTTC. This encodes CATSDRPGQGTNEQYF.

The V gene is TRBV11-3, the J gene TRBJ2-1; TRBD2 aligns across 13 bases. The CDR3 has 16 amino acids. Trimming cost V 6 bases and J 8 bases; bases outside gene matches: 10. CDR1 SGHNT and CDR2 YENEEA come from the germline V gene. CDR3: CASRRGLAGVGYEQFF. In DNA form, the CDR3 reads TGTGCCAGCAGACGAGGACTAGCGGGAGTGGGCTATGAGCAGTTCTTC.